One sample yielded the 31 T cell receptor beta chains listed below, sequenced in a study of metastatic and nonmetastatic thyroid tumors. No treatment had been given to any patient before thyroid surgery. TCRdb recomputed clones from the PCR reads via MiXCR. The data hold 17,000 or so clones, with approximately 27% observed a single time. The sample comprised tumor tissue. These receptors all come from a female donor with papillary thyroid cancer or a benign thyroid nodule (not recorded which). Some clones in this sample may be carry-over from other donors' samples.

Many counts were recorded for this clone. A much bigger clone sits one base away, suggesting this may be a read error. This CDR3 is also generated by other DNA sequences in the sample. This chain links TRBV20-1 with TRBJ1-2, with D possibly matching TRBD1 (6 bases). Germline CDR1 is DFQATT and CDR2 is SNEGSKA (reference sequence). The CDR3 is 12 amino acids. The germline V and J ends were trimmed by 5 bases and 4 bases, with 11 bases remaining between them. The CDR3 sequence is CSAPQGSYGYTF. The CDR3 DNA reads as TGCAGTGCTCCGCAGGGGAGCTATGGCTACACCTTC.

CDR3 sequence: CASSPGTSGVAYEQYF. DNA for the CDR3: TGTGCCAGCAGTCCCGGGACTAGCGGGGTTGCCTACGAGCAGTACTTC. This rearrangement joins TRBV6-1 to TRBJ2-7; TRBD2 matches at 13 bases. The germline V gene encodes CDR1 MNHNS and CDR2 SASEGT. V trimming: 5 bases; J trimming: 2 bases; junction bases outside the gene matches: 6. This CDR3 is built from 16 residues.

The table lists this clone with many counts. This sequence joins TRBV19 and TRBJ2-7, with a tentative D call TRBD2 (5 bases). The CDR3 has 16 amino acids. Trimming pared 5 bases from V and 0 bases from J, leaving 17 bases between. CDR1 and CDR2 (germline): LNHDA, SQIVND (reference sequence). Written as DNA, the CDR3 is TGTGCCAGTAGTCCTGAAAGCGGTGGAGGCTCCTACGAGCAGTACTTC. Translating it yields CASSPESGGGSYEQYF.

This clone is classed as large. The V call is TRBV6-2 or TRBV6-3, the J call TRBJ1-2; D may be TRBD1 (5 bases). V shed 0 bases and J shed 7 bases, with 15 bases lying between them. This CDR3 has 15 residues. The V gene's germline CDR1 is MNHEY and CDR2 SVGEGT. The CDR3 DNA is TGTGCCAGCAGTTACTCGAAGAGGACTCAGGGTGGCTACACCTTC. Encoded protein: CASSYSKRTQGGYTF.

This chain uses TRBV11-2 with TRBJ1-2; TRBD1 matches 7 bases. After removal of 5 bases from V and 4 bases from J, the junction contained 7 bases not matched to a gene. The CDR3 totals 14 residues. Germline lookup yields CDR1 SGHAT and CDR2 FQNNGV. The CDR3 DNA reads TGTGCCAGCAGCCGGGACAGTACCCGCTATGGCTACACCTTC. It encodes CASSRDSTRYGYTF. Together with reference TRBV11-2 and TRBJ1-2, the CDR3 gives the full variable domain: EAGVAQSPRYKIIEKRQSVAFWCNPISGHATLYWYQQILGQGPKLLIQFQNNGVVDDSQLPKDRFSAERLKGVDSTLKIQPAKLEDSAVYLCASSRDSTRYGYTFGSGTRLTVV.

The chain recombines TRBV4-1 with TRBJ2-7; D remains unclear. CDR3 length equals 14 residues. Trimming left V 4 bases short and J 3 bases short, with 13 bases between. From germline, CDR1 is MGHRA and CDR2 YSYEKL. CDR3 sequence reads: CASSLSSTNYEQYF. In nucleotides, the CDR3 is TGCGCCAGCAGCCTGTCCTCAACCAACTACGAGCAGTACTTC.

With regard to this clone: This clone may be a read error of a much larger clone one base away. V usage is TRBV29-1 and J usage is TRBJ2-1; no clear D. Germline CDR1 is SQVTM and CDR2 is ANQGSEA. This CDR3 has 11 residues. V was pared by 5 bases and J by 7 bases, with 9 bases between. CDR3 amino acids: CSVLGLNEQFF. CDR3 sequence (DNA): TGCAGCGTTTTAGGTTTGAATGAGCAGTTCTTC.

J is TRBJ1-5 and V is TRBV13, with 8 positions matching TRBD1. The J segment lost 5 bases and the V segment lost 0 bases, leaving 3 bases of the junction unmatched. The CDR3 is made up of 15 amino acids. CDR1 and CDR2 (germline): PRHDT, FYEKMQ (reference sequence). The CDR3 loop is CASSLGGQGDQPQHF. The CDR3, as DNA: TGTGCCAGCAGCTTAGGTGGACAGGGCGATCAGCCCCAGCATTTT.

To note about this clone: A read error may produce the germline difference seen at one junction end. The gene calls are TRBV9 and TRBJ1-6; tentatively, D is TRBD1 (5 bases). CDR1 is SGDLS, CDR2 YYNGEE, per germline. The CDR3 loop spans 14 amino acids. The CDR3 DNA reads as TGTGACAGATCGGGACCGGGGGATAATTCACCCATCCACTTT. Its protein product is CDRSGPGDNSPIHF.

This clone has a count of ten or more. CDR3 in DNA: TGTGCCAGCAGTCGGACTAGCGGGGCCGGGGAGCTGTTTTTT. Its translation is CASSRTSGAGELFF. The V and J genes are TRBV2 and TRBJ2-2; 12 bases match TRBD2. CDR3 length: 14 amino acids. Germline assignment: CDR1 SNHLY and CDR2 FYNNEI. Trimming at V came to 5 bases and at J to 6 bases, leaving 1 base not matched to a gene.

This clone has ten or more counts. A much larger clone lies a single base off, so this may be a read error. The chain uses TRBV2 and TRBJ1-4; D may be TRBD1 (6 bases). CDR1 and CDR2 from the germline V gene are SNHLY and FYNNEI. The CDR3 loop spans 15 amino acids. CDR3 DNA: TGTGCCAGCACCCCTGGACAGTGGGGCAATGAAAAACCGTTTTTT. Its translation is CASTPGQWGNEKPFF.

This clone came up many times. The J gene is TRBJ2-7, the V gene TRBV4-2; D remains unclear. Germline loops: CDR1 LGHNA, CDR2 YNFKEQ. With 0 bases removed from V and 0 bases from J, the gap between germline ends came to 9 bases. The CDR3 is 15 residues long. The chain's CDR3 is CASSQDRSSSYEQYF. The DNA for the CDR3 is TGTGCCAGCAGCCAAGACCGCAGCAGCTCCTACGAGCAGTACTTC.

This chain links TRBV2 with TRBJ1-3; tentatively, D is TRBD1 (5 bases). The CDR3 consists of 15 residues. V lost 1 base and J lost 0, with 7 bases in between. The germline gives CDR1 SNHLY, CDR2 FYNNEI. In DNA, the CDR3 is TGTGCCAGCAGTGAAGGACAGTACTCTGGAAACACCATATATTTT. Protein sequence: CASSEGQYSGNTIYF.

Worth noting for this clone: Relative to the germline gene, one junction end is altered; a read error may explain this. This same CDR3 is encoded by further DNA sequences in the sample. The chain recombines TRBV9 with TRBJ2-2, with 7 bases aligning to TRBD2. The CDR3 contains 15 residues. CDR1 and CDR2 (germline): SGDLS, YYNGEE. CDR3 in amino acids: CASSPTSARAGELFF. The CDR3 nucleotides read TGCGCCAGCAGCCCCACTAGCGCTCGGGCCGGGGAACTGTTTTTT.

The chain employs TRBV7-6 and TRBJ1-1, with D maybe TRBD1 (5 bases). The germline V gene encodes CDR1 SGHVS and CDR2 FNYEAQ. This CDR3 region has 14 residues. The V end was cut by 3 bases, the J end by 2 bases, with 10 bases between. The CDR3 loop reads CASSFLRGNTEAFF. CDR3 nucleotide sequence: TGTGCCAGCAGCTTCCTGAGGGGCAACACTGAAGCTTTCTTT.

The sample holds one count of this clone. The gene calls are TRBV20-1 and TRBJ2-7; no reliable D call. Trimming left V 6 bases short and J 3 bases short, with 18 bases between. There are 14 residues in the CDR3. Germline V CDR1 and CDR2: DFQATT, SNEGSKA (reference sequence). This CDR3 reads CSAGLPGKVYEQYF. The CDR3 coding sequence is TGCAGTGCGGGCCTACCGGGCAAGGTCTACGAGCAGTACTTC.

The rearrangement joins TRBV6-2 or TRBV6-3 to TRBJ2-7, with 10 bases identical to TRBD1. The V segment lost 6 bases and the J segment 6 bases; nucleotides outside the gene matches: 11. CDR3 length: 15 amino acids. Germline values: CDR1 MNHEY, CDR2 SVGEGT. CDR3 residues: CASRAGTGDLGEQYF. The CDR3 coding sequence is TGTGCCAGCAGAGCCGGGACAGGGGACCTCGGCGAGCAGTACTTC.

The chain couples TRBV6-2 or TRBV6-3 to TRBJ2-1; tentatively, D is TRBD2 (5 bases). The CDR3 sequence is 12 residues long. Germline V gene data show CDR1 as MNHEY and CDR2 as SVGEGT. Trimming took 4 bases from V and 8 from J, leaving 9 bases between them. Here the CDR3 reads CASSSLGHEQFF. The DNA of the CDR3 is TGTGCCAGCAGTTCACTAGGGCATGAGCAGTTCTTC.

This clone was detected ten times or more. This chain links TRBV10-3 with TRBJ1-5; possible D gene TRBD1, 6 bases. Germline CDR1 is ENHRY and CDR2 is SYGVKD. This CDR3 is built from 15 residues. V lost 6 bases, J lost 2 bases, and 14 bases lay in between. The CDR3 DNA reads TGTGCCATCAGCCCAGAGGGGGGAGGCAATCAGCCCCAGCATTTT. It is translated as CAISPEGGGNQPQHF.

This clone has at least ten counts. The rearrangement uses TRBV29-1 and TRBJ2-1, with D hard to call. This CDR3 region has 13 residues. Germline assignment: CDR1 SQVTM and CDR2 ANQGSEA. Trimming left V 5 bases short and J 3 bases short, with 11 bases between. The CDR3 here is CSVLRVLYNEQFF. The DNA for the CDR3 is TGCAGCGTTTTAAGGGTGCTCTACAATGAGCAGTTCTTC.

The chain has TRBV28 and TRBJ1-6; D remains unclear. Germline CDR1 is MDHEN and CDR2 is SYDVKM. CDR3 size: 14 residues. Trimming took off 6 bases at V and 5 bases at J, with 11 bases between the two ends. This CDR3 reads CASRPFDNNSPLHF. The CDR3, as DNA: TGTGCCAGCAGGCCTTTTGACAATAATTCACCCCTCCACTTT.

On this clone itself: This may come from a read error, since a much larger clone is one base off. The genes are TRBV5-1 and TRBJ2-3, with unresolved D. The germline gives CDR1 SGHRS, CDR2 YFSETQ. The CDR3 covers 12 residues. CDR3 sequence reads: CASILDRNTQYF. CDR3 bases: TGCGCCAGCATCTTGGACCGGAATACGCAGTATTTT.

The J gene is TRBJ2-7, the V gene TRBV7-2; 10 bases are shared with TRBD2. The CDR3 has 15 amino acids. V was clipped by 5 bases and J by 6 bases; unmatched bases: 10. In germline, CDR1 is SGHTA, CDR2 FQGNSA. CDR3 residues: CASSTQAGGPGEQYF. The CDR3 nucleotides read TGTGCCAGCAGCACCCAAGCGGGAGGGCCGGGCGAGCAGTACTTC.

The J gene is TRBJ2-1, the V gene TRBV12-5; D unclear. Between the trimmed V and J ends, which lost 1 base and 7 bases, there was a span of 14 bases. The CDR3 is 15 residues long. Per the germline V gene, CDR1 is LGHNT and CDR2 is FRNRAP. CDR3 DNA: TGTGCTAGTGGTTTGGGCCCCTCGCAGTTAAATGAGCAGTTCTTC. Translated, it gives CASGLGPSQLNEQFF.

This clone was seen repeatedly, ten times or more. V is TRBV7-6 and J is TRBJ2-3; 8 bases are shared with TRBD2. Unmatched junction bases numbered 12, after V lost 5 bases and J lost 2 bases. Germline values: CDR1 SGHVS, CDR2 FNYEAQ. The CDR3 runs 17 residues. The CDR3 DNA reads TGTGCCAGCAGCCCCTCGGGACTAGGTCCGTACACAGATACGCAGTATTTT. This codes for CASSPSGLGPYTDTQYF.

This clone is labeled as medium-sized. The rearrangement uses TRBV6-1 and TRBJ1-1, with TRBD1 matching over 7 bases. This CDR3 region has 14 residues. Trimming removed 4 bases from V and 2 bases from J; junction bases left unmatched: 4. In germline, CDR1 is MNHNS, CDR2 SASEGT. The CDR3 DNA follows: TGTGCCAGCAGTGTCGGACAGGTAAACACTGAAGCTTTCTTT. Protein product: CASSVGQVNTEAFF.

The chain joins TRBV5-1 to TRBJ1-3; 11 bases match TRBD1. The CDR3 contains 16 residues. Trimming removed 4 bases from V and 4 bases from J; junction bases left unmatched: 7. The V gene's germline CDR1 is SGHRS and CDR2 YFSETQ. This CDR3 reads CASSDGQGARGNTIYF. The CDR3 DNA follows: TGCGCCAGCAGCGACGGACAGGGGGCGCGAGGAAACACCATATATTTT.

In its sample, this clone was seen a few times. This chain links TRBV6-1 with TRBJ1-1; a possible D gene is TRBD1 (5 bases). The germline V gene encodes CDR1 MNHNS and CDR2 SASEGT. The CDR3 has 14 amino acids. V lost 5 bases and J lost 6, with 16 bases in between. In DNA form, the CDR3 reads TGTGCCAGCAGTCCCGGAGGGGAACCCTCTGAAGCTTTCTTT. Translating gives CASSPGGEPSEAFF.

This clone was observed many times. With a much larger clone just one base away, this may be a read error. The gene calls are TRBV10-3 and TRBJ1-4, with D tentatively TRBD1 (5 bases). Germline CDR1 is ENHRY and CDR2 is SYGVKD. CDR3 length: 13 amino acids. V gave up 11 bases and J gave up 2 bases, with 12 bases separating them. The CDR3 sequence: CACKQGTNEKLFF. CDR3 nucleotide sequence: TGTGCCTGCAAGCAGGGCACTAATGAAAAACTGTTTTTT.

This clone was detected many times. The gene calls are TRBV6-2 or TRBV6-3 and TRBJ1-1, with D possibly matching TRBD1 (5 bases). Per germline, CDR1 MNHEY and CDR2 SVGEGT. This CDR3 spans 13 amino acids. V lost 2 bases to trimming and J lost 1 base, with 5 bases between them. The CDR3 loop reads CASSYRGNTEAFF. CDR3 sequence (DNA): TGTGCCAGCAGTTACAGGGGGAACACTGAAGCTTTCTTT.

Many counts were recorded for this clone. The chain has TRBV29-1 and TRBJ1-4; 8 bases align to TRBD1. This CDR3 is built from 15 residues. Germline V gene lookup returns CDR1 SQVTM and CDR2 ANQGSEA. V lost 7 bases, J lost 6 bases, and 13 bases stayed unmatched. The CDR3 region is CSGANSGTGDEKLFF. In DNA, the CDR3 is TGCAGCGGCGCCAATTCAGGGACAGGCGATGAAAAACTGTTTTTT. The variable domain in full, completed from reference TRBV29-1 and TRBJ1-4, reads SAVISQKPSRDICQRGTSLTIQCQVDSQVTMMFWYRQQPGQSLTLIATANQGSEATYESGFVIDKFPISRPNLTFSTLTVSNMSPEDSSIYLCSGANSGTGDEKLFFGSGTQLSVL.